Sequencing of this TCR beta chain was carried out in a study of OX40 agonist ivuxolimab in advanced cancers. The J segment lost 9 bases and the V segment lost 5 bases, leaving 8 bases of the junction unmatched. The germline gives CDR1 SGHVS, CDR2 FNYEAQ. CDR3 length: 13 residues. General study results and limits: The study did not work out the antigen specificity of the expanded peripheral T cells. At 0.1 to 3.0 mg/kg, CD4+ and CD8+ blood T cells expanded clonally by week 6.

Sequencing was performed with immunoSEQ multiplex PCR; in TCRdb, only in-frame clones are kept and a portion is missing. Altogether 22,000 or so clones are present, 70% to 90% being singletons, with the ten largest covering roughly 23%. As concerns this clone: Its antigen is not known.

The material sequenced was CD4+ or CD8+ T cells sorted from blood, taken in a trial of the OX40 agonist ivuxolimab. This receptor was obtained from an adult with an advanced solid tumor such as melanoma, head and neck, liver or kidney cancer. The gene calls are TRBV7-6 and TRBJ2-7; 9 nucleotides align to TRBD1. In DNA, the CDR3 is TGTGCCAGCAGCCAAGGGACAGGGATGGTGCAGTACTTC. It is translated as CASSQGTGMVQYF.